This T cell receptor (beta chain) was profiled in a study of T-cell memory formation after mild COVID-19. Regarding the study as a whole: The CD4+ clones that contracted clustered mainly within CM and EM, and the CD8+ clones concentrated in EMRA.

The sample holds a few counts of this clonotype. Its antigen is currently unknown. The 5'RACE method, run with constant-segment primers, produced TCR alpha and TCR beta cDNA libraries (carrying sample barcodes and UMIs). In TCRdb, the 5' RACE reads were re-called with MiXCR into one record per CDR3 protein. The sample lists around 510,000 distinct CDR3 sequences, about 20% occurring once. CDR3 length: 13 amino acids. V was pared by 7 bases and J by 4 bases, with 9 bases of the junction left unmatched. CDR1 SQVTM and CDR2 ANQGSEA come from the germline V gene. This receptor was obtained from an adult woman who had mild COVID-19 (a few samples of this study predate the infection). Cell type and time point are not known. The genes are TRBV29-1 and TRBJ1-2, with TRBD1 matching over 7 bases. Sequencing input: PBMCs or a T cell subset sorted from them (not recorded which). The CDR3 DNA reads as TGCAGCGGATACGGACAGGAGATCTATGGCTACACCTTC. Residues: CSGYGQEIYGYTF.